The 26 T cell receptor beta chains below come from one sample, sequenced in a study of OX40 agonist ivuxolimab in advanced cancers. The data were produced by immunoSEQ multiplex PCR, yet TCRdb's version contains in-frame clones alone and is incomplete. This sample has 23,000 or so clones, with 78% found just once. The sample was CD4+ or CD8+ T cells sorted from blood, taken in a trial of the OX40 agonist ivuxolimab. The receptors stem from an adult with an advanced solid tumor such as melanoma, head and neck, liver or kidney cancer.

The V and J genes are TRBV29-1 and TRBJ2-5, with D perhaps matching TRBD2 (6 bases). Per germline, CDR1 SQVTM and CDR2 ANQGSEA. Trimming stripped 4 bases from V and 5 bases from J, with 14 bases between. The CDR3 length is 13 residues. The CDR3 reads CSVAGSGRETQYF. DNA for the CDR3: TGCAGCGTTGCCGGCTCGGGGAGGGAGACCCAGTACTTC.

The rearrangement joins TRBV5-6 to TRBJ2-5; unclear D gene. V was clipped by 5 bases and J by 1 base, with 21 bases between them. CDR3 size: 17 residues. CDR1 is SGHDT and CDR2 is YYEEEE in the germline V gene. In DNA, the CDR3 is TGTGCCAGCAGAGGCTTAGTGACCACTGTATCCCAAGAGACCCAGTACTTC. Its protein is CASRGLVTTVSQETQYF. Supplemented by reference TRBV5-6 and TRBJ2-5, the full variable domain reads DAGVTQSPTHLIKTRGQQVTLRCSPKSGHDTVSWYQQALGQGPQFIFQYYEEEERQRGNFPDRFSGHQFPNYSSELNVNALLLGDSALYLCASRGLVTTVSQETQYFGPGTRLLVL.

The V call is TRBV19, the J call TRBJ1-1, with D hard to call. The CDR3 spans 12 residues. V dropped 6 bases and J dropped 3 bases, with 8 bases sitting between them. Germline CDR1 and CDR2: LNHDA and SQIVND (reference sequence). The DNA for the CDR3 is TGTGCCAGTAGCGAGCGGTACACTGAAGCTTTCTTT. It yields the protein CASSERYTEAFF.

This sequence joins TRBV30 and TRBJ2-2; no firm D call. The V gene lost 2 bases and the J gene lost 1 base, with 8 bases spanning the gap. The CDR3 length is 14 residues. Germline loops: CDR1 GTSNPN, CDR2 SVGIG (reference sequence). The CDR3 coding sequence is TGTGCCTGGAGTCCCTCTCGGAACACCGGGGAGCTGTTTTTT. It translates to CAWSPSRNTGELFF. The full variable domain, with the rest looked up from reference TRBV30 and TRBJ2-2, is SQTIHQWPATLVQPVGSPLSLECTVEGTSNPNLYWYRQAAGRGLQLLFYSVGIGQISSEVPQNLSASRPQDRQFILSSKKLLLSDSGFYLCAWSPSRNTGELFFGEGSRLTVL.

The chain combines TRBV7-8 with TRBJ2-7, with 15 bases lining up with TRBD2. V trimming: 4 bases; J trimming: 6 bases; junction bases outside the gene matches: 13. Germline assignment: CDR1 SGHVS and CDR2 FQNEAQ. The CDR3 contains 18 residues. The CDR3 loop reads CASSSKGGLAGGAGEQYF. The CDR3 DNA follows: TGTGCCAGCAGCTCTAAAGGGGGACTAGCGGGGGGAGCAGGCGAGCAGTACTTC.

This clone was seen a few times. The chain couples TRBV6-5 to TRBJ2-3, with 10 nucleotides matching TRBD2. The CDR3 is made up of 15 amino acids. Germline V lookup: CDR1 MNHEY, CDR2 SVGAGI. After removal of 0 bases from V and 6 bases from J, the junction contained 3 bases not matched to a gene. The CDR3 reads CASSYSGSGGDTQYF. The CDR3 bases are TGTGCCAGCAGTTACTCGGGTAGCGGGGGGGATACGCAGTATTTT.

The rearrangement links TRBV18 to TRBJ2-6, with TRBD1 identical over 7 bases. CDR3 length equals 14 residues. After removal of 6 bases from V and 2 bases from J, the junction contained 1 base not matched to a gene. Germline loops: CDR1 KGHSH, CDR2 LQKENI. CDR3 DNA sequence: TGTGCCAGCTCCGGACAGGCTGGGGCCAACGTCCTGACTTTC. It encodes CASSGQAGANVLTF.

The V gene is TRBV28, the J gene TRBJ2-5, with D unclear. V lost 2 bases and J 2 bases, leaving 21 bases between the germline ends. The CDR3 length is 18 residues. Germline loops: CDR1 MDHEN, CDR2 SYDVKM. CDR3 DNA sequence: TGTGCCAGCAGTTTACAGGCGACCTTGATCTTTGGTCAAGAGACCCAGTACTTC. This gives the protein CASSLQATLIFGQETQYF.

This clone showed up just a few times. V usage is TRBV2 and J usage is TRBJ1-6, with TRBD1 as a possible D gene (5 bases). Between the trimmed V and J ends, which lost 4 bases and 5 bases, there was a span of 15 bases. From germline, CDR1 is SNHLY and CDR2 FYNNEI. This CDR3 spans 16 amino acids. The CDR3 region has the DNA TGTGCCAGCAGTGTGATGAGGCAGGGCAATAATTCACCCCTCCACTTT. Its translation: CASSVMRQGNNSPLHF.

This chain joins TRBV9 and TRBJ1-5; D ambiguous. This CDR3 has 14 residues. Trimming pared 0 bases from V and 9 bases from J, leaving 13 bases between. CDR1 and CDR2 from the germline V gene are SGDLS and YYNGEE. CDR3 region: CASSVGRVPGPQHF. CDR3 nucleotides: TGTGCCAGCAGCGTAGGGAGGGTTCCTGGGCCCCAGCATTTT.

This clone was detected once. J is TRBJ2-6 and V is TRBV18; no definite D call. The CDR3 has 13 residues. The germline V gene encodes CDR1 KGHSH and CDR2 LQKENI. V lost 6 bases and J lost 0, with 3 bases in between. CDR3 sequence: CASSVSGANVLTF. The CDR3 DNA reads TGTGCCAGCTCCGTCTCTGGGGCCAACGTCCTGACTTTC.

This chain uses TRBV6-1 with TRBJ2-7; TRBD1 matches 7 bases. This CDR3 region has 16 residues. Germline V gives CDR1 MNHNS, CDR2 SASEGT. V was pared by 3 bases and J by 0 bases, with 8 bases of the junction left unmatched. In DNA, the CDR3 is TGTGCCAGCAGTGAGGTTCGGGGACAGTCCTCCTACGAGCAGTACTTC. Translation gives CASSEVRGQSSYEQYF.

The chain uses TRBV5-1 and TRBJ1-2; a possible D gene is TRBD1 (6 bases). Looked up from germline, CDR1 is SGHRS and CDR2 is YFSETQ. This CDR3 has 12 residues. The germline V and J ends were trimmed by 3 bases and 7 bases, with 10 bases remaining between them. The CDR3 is CASSSTGFGYTF. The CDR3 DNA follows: TGCGCCAGCAGCTCTACAGGGTTTGGCTACACCTTC.

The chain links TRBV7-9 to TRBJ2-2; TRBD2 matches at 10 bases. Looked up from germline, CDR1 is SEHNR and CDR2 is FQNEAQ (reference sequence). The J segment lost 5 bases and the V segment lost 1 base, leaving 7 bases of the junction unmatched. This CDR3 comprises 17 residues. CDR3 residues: CASSLGLAGVWTGELFF. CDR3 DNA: TGTGCCAGCAGCTTAGGGCTAGCGGGAGTGTGGACCGGGGAGCTGTTTTTT.

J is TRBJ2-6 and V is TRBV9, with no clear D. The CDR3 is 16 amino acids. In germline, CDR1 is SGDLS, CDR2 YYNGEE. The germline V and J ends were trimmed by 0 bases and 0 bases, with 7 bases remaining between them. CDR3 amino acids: CASSVDDGSGANVLTF. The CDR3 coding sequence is TGTGCCAGCAGCGTAGATGACGGCTCTGGGGCCAACGTCCTGACTTTC.

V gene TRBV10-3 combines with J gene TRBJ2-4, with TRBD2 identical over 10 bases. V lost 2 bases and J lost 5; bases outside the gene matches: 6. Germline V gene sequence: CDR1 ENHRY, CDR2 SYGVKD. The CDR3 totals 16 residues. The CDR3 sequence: CAISERASGGQNIQYF. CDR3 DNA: TGTGCCATCAGTGAGAGAGCTAGCGGGGGCCAAAACATTCAGTACTTC.

The CDR3: CASSRHRSPLHF. In nucleotides, the CDR3 is TGTGCCAGCAGCCGCCACAGGTCACCCCTCCACTTT. The V call is TRBV25-1, the J call TRBJ1-6, with D possibly being TRBD1 (5 bases). Germline V lookup: CDR1 MGHDK, CDR2 SYGVNS. V was pared by 6 bases and J by 10 bases, with 10 bases between. This CDR3 spans 12 amino acids.

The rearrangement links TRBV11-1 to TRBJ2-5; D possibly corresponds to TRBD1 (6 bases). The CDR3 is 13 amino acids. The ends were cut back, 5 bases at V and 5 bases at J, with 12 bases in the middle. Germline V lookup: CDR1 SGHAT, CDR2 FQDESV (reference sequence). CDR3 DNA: TGTGCCAGCAGCCAAGGGGGATGGGAGACCCAGTACTTC. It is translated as CASSQGGWETQYF.

The CDR3 DNA reads as TGTGCCAGCAGCTCCCTTACGCAGTATTTT. Its translation is CASSSLTQYF. The chain is built from TRBV11-2 and TRBJ2-3, with D unclear. The germline V and J ends were trimmed by 4 bases and 8 bases, with 4 bases remaining between them. CDR3 size: 10 residues. Per the germline V gene, CDR1 is SGHAT and CDR2 is FQNNGV.

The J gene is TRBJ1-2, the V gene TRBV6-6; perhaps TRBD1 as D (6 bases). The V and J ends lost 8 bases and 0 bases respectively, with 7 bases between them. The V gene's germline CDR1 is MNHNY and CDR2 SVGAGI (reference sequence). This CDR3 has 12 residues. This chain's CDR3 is CASGTPNYGYTF. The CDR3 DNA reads TGTGCCAGCGGGACACCTAACTATGGCTACACCTTC.

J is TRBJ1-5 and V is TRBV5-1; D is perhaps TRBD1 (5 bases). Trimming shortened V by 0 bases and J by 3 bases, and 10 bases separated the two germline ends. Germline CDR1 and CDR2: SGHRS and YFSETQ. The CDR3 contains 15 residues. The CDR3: CASSLGDSHNQPQHF. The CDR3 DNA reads TGCGCCAGCAGCTTGGGCGACAGCCACAATCAGCCCCAGCATTTT.

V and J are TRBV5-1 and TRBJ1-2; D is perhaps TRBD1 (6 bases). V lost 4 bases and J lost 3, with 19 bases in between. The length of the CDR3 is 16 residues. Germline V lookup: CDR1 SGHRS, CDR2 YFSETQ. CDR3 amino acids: CASSQDRIRMDYGYTF. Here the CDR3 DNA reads TGCGCCAGCAGCCAAGACAGGATTAGAATGGACTATGGCTACACCTTC.

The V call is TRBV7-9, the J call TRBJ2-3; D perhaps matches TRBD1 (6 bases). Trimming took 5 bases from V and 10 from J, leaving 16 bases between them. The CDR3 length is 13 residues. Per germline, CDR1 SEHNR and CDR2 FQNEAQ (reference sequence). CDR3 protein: CASSPRTADAQYF. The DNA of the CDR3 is TGTGCCAGCAGCCCCAGGACAGCCGATGCGCAGTATTTT.

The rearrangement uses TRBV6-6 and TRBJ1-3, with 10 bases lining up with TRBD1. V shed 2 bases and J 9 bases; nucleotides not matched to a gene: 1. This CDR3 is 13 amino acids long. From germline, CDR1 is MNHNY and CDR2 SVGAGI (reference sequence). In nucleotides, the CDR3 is TGTGCCAGCAGTTACGGGGACAGGGGCACCATATATTTT. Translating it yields CASSYGDRGTIYF.

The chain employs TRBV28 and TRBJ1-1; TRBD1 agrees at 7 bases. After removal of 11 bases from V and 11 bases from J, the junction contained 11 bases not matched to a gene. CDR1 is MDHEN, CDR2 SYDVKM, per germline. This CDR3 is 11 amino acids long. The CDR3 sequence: CASLDRVLAFF. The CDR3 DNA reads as TGTGCCTCGCTCGACAGGGTATTGGCTTTCTTT.

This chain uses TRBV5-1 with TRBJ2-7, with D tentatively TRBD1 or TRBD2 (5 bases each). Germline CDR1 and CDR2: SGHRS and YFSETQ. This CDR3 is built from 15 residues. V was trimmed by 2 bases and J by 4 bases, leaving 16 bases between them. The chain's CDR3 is CASSLAGTELYEQYF. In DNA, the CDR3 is TGCGCCAGCAGCTTAGCCGGGACGGAACTTTACGAGCAGTACTTC.